This TCR beta chain was identified in a study of blood T cell repertoires in COVID-19. Study summary: The study drew acute and convalescent COVID-19 samples from the United States, Italy and Spain. T cells, B-cell-depleted T cells, or PBMCs provided the cDNA or gDNA that served as material.

The CDR3 totals 13 residues. The V end lost 2 bases, the J end lost 4 bases, and 8 bases lay between the germline ends. Looked up from germline, CDR1 is SGHTA and CDR2 is FQGNSA. Authors' analysis steps: Reference gene primers were amplified, and this amplification served to estimate nucleated cell counts. The repertoire was sequenced with immunoSEQ multiplex PCR; TCRdb's copy has only in-frame clones and lacks some. For V, J and clone size, that table is used; D and trimming come from the DNA. Of 35,000 to 45,000 clones listed, about 85% were seen once; the top ten hold 30% to 35%. The genes are TRBV7-2 and TRBJ2-5; tentative D call: TRBD2 (5 bases). Sequenced sample: peripheral blood. This TCR derives from a woman of 80 years or more with acute or convalescent COVID-19. CDR3: CASSLSRAETQYF. In DNA form, the CDR3 reads TGTGCCAGCAGCTTATCGCGGGCAGAGACCCAGTACTTC.